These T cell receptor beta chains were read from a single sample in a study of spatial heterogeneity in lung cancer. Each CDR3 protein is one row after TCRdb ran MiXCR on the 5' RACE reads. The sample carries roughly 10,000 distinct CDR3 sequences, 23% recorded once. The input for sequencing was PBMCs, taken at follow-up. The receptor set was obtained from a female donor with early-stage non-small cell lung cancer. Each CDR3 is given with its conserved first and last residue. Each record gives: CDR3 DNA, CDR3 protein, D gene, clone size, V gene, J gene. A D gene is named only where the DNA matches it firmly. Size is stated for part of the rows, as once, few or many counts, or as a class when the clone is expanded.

TGCGCCAGCAGCACCGGATGGACAGCCAACCAAGAGACCCAGTACTTC	CASSTGWTANQETQYF	.	.	TRBV5-1	TRBJ2-5
TGTGCCAGCAGCGCTGGACTAGCGGCCCTATACAATGAGCAGTTCTTC	CASSAGLAALYNEQFF	TRBD2	medium-sized	TRBV5-4	TRBJ2-1
TGCAGCGGGGGGACAGGGGCAACTAATGAAAAACTGTTTTTT	CSGGTGATNEKLFF	TRBD1	once	TRBV29-1	TRBJ1-4
TGTGCCAGTAGTAGCATCCGGGACAGCTTTGGGGATGGCTACACCTTC	CASSSIRDSFGDGYTF	TRBD1	few	TRBV19	TRBJ1-2
TGTGCCAGCTCACCACCCGACGGGCAGGGAGTAGGTACGCAGTATTTT	CASSPPDGQGVGTQYF	.	medium-sized	TRBV18	TRBJ2-3
TGTGCCAGCAGCTTAGGAGCGCCCACAGATACGCAGTATTTT	CASSLGAPTDTQYF	.	.	TRBV7-2	TRBJ2-3
TGTGCCAGCAGCTTTGCTAGCGGGAGGTACTACGAGCAGTACTTC	CASSFASGRYYEQYF	TRBD2	few	TRBV7-2	TRBJ2-7
TGCAGCGTTGAATTAGCGTCGGGTGAGCAGTTCTTC	CSVELASGEQFF	.	medium-sized	TRBV29-1	TRBJ2-1
TGTGCCAGCAAAGGGTATGAGCAGTTCTTC	CASKGYEQFF	.	.	TRBV28	TRBJ2-1
TGTGCCAGCAGTTACACAGGGGGCGGCGGCGGGGAGCTGTTTTTT	CASSYTGGGGGELFF	TRBD1	few	TRBV12-3/TRBV12-4	TRBJ2-2
TGCAGGAGTGAGGGCGAGGGTCAGCCCCAGCATTTT	CRSEGEGQPQHF	.	.	TRBV20-1	TRBJ1-5
TGTGCCAGCAGCCAGAGGGGGACTGAAAACACCATATATTTT	CASSQRGTENTIYF	.	.	TRBV5-4	TRBJ1-3
TGTGCCAGCAGTTACGGTGGGGCCCTAAAATACGAGCAGTACTTC	CASSYGGALKYEQYF	.	.	TRBV6-5	TRBJ2-7
TGTGCCAGCAGCCCCGGACTAGCGGTCTACGAGCAGTACTTC	CASSPGLAVYEQYF	TRBD2	.	TRBV7-2	TRBJ2-7
TGTGCCATCAATCCTACCCCGGGGGAAAGCTCCTACGAGCAGTACTTC	CAINPTPGESSYEQYF	.	.	TRBV10-3	TRBJ2-7
TGTGCCAGCAGCTCAGGGCCAAGACTTGGCTACACCTTC	CASSSGPRLGYTF	.	.	TRBV7-2	TRBJ1-2
TGTGCCAGTGCCGGGACTAGCGGGACCGAGCAGTACTTC	CASAGTSGTEQYF	TRBD2	few	TRBV7-3	TRBJ2-7
TGCAGCGGAGCGCGGGCAGATACGCAGTATTTT	CSGARADTQYF	.	.	TRBV29-1	TRBJ2-3
TGTGCCAGCAGCCCCGGGAGCGGGAGGTCAGATACGCAGTATTTT	CASSPGSGRSDTQYF	TRBD2	.	TRBV7-2	TRBJ2-3
TGCGCCAGCAGCAACCAACCGGGACAGGGGGCCTACGAGCAGTACTTC	CASSNQPGQGAYEQYF	TRBD1	few	TRBV5-1	TRBJ2-7
TGTGCCAGCAGCTCCGAGGAAGGAGAAAAACTGTTTTTT	CASSSEEGEKLFF	.	.	TRBV7-9	TRBJ1-4
TGTGCCAGCAGCCGCTTTGACAGCCGGGCCAAGAACAACATATATTTT	CASSRFDSRAKNNIYF	.	few	TRBV7-9	TRBJ1-3
TGTGCCAGCAGTTTAGGACAGGGGGACTATGGCTACACCTTC	CASSLGQGDYGYTF	TRBD1	few	TRBV28	TRBJ1-2
TGTGCCACCAGCAGAGATCGGACTAGCGGGATCGGCGAGCAGTACTTC	CATSRDRTSGIGEQYF	TRBD2	.	TRBV15	TRBJ2-7
TGCAGTGCGGAAGGACGCACCTACGAGCAGTACTTC	CSAEGRTYEQYF	.	.	TRBV20-1	TRBJ2-7
TGTGCCAGCAGTCTACGGAGGGATCAGCCCCAGCATTTT	CASSLRRDQPQHF	.	.	TRBV7-2	TRBJ1-5
TGCGCCAGCAGCTTGGCCCCGGGAAATAGCAATCAGCCCCAGCATTTT	CASSLAPGNSNQPQHF	.	.	TRBV5-1	TRBJ1-5
TGTGCCAGCAGTGTAACCATCTATGAGCAGTTCTTC	CASSVTIYEQFF	.	few	TRBV28	TRBJ2-1
TGTGCCAGCAGTGAAGCGGAGGGAACTGCCTATGGCTACACCTTC	CASSEAEGTAYGYTF	.	.	TRBV6-1	TRBJ1-2
TGCGCCAGCAGGTTTGGTTCGGGGGCCAACGTCCTGACTTTC	CASRFGSGANVLTF	.	.	TRBV5-1	TRBJ2-6
TGTGCCAGCAGCTTGGAGCTGTACGCTGAAGCTTTCTTT	CASSLELYAEAFF	.	.	TRBV7-9	TRBJ1-1
TGTGCCTGGAGCGGAGGGAGGGCCCCCTACAATGAGCAGTTCTTC	CAWSGGRAPYNEQFF	TRBD2	medium-sized	TRBV30	TRBJ2-1
TGTGCCAGCAGTTACTACTTAGGCCGGGACAGGGAAACAAATGAAAAACTGTTTTTT	CASSYYLGRDRETNEKLFF	TRBD1	.	TRBV6-6	TRBJ1-4
TGTGCCAGCTCATTCCAGGAAGAGACCCAGTACTTC	CASSFQEETQYF	.	.	TRBV18	TRBJ2-5
TGTGCCAGCAGCCAAAGGGGTCCCACCACTGAAGCTTTCTTT	CASSQRGPTTEAFF	.	few	TRBV14	TRBJ1-1
TGTGCCAGCAGTTCAAGACCAGGCGTAGATACGCAGTATTTT	CASSSRPGVDTQYF	.	few	TRBV28	TRBJ2-3
TGTGCCAGCAGTACTGGGCATGGGGCCTACGAGCAGTACTTC	CASSTGHGAYEQYF	.	few	TRBV6-5	TRBJ2-7
TGCAGCGTGAGACTAGCGGGAGGATACAATGAGCAGTTCTTC	CSVRLAGGYNEQFF	TRBD2	.	TRBV29-1	TRBJ2-1
TGTGCCAGCAGCCGACAGGGAATTAATGAAAAACTGTTTTTT	CASSRQGINEKLFF	TRBD1	few	TRBV5-5	TRBJ1-4
TGTGCCAGCTCACTAACCGGGACTAGCGCAGAGCAGTACTTC	CASSLTGTSAEQYF	TRBD2	medium-sized	TRBV18	TRBJ2-7
TGCGCCAGCAGCTTTCAGGGGACCTACGAGCAGTACTTC	CASSFQGTYEQYF	.	few	TRBV5-1	TRBJ2-7
TGTGCCAGCAGCCCTCGTCAGAGATATGGCTACACCTTC	CASSPRQRYGYTF	.	.	TRBV7-6	TRBJ1-2
TGTGCCAGCAGTTACACAACCCCGGGACAAGAGCAGTTCTTC	CASSYTTPGQEQFF	.	few	TRBV28	TRBJ2-1
TGTGCCAGTAGTATAGATGGGCAGCATAACTATGGCTACACCTTC	CASSIDGQHNYGYTF	.	medium-sized	TRBV19	TRBJ1-2
TGTGCCAGCAGCCCCTGGGCGGGAGCACGGGAGCAGTACTTC	CASSPWAGAREQYF	TRBD2	.	TRBV7-2	TRBJ2-7
TGTGCCGGAGGGGTCCCAGGGGGTCGCACCTTC	CAGGVPGGRTF	TRBD1	.	TRBV7-2	TRBJ1-2
TGTGCCAGCAGTTCCAGAACCGGGGAGCTGTTTTTT	CASSSRTGELFF	.	few	TRBV28	TRBJ2-2
TGCAGCGTTGAAGAAGGGGGGTACAATGAGCAGTTCTTC	CSVEEGGYNEQFF	.	medium-sized	TRBV29-1	TRBJ2-1
TGTGCCAGCAGCCCCAGAAGCTTCTCGGGAGGTACTTTAATCAATGAGCAGTTCTTC	CASSPRSFSGGTLINEQFF	TRBD2	few	TRBV11-2	TRBJ2-1
TGTGCCAGCTCACCAATGGGGGTAGAGACCCAGTACTTC	CASSPMGVETQYF	.	medium-sized	TRBV18	TRBJ2-5
TGTGCCAGCAGTGAATTAACAGATACGCAGTATTTT	CASSELTDTQYF	.	.	TRBV2	TRBJ2-3
TGCGCCAGCAGCCGCCAGACAGGGGATGAGCAGTTCTTC	CASSRQTGDEQFF	TRBD1	.	TRBV4-3	TRBJ2-1
TGCAGTGCTAGCCCCAGATCGACAGGTTGGGGGACAGATACGCAGTATTTT	CSASPRSTGWGTDTQYF	.	few	TRBV20-1	TRBJ2-3
TGTGCCAGCATTCATACAACCAGGGACAGGGGTAACAATGAGCAGTTCTTC	CASIHTTRDRGNNEQFF	TRBD1	.	TRBV6-9	TRBJ2-1
TGTGCCAGCAGCTTGCATCCGGACCCGTCTGAGCAGTTCTTC	CASSLHPDPSEQFF	.	.	TRBV5-8	TRBJ2-1
TGTGCCAGCAGCGCCCCTTCTAGCGGTCCAAAGGGCACCGGGGAGCTGTTTTTT	CASSAPSSGPKGTGELFF	TRBD2	few	TRBV9	TRBJ2-2
TGTGCCAGCAGCCCAGTACCCACGGGGAAATCCTACAATGAGCAGTTCTTC	CASSPVPTGKSYNEQFF	.	.	TRBV7-8	TRBJ2-1